The 29 T cell receptor beta chains below were found in one sample sequenced in a study of cytomegalovirus exposure and HLA in healthy donors. Vbeta (60) and Jbeta (13) primers were used in the PCR. Measured with immunoSEQ multiplex PCR; TCRdb has only the in-frame clones, and not every one. The sample lists 200,000 to 250,000 clones; under 90% were seen once. Sequencing was performed on PBMCs. The receptors shown here come from a human donor in good health.

This clone was counted only a few times. The chain combines TRBV4-2 with TRBJ1-3; D is uncertain. The length of the CDR3 is 15 residues. V was trimmed by 0 bases and J by 4 bases, leaving 10 bases between them. Looked up from germline, CDR1 is LGHNA and CDR2 is YNFKEQ. The CDR3 reads CASSQDVVEGNTIYF. CDR3 sequence (DNA): TGTGCCAGCAGCCAAGATGTCGTGGAGGGAAACACCATATATTTT.

The V and J genes are TRBV13 and TRBJ2-7; a possible D gene is TRBD2 (6 bases). Germline V lookup: CDR1 PRHDT, CDR2 FYEKMQ (reference sequence). Trimming cost V 5 bases and J 3 bases, with 11 bases left between them. The CDR3 has 13 amino acids. CDR3 region: CASSPGLFYEQYF. For the CDR3, the DNA is TGTGCCAGCAGCCCGGGACTTTTCTACGAGCAGTACTTC.

This clone was observed a handful of times. The gene calls are TRBV27 and TRBJ2-6; the match to TRBD1 covers 9 bases. Per the germline V gene, CDR1 is MNHEY and CDR2 is SMNVEV (reference sequence). The CDR3 length is 17 residues. The junction had 9 bases not matched to a gene; V was cut back by 8 bases and J by 1 base. The CDR3 bases are TGTGCCAGCTGTCGGGGGACAGGGCAATCTGGGGCCAACGTCCTGACTTTC. Residues: CASCRGTGQSGANVLTF.

About this clone: Other DNA sequences in the same sample also yield this CDR3. The rearrangement joins TRBV5-1 to TRBJ2-2, with 8 positions matching TRBD2. Germline V gene data show CDR1 as SGHRS and CDR2 as YFSETQ. Unmatched junction bases numbered 1, after V lost 1 base and J lost 2 bases. The CDR3 is 15 residues long. The CDR3 here is CASSLTSGNTGELFF. The CDR3 DNA is TGCGCCAGCAGCTTGACTAGCGGAAACACCGGGGAGCTGTTTTTT.

The chain employs TRBV7-3 and TRBJ2-3; 8 nucleotides line up with TRBD2. The junction had 25 bases not matched to a gene; V was cut back by 5 bases and J by 6 bases. Germline V CDR1 and CDR2: SGHTA, FQGTGA. The CDR3 covers 20 residues. The CDR3 sequence: CASSPTSIWRGAGVYDTQYF. The CDR3 nucleotides are TGTGCCAGCAGCCCCACATCAATCTGGAGGGGAGCGGGAGTCTACGATACGCAGTATTTT.

This chain uses TRBV6-5 with TRBJ2-1; no definite D call. CDR1 and CDR2 from the germline V gene are MNHEY and SVGAGI. Trimming shortened V by 6 bases and J by 12 bases, and 21 bases separated the two germline ends. The CDR3 sequence is 14 residues long. CDR3 sequence (DNA): TGTGCCAGCAGCCCCCTGCCCGTGGAGACGGTGCAGTTCTTC. It encodes CASSPLPVETVQFF.

This chain connects TRBV30 to TRBJ2-7; D gene uncertain. V lost 2 bases to trimming and J lost 5 bases, with 7 bases between them. Germline CDR1 and CDR2: GTSNPN and SVGIG (reference sequence). The CDR3 is 11 amino acids. The CDR3 DNA reads as TGTGCCTGGAGTACTATGGACGAGCAGTACTTC. Amino acid sequence: CAWSTMDEQYF.

A single count supports this clone. The chain has TRBV28 and TRBJ2-7, with 7 positions matching TRBD2. The CDR3 has 15 amino acids. Germline V gene lookup returns CDR1 MDHEN and CDR2 SYDVKM. The ends lost 7 bases at V and 5 bases at J; junction bases unmatched: 14. In nucleotides, the CDR3 is TGTGCCAGCACCCCGGGAGGACGAGTTGGCAACGAGCAGTACTTC. This encodes CASTPGGRVGNEQYF.

This chain connects TRBV5-1 to TRBJ1-5; TRBD1 aligns across 7 bases. CDR1 and CDR2 (germline): SGHRS, YFSETQ. V lost 0 bases to trimming and J lost 3 bases; unmatched junction nucleotides: 3. CDR3 size: 15 residues. CDR3 nucleotides: TGCGCCAGCAGCTTGGCCGGGACAGTCAATCAGCCCCAGCATTTT. It specifies CASSLAGTVNQPQHF.

This clone was seen only a few times. The V call is TRBV7-3, the J call TRBJ2-7, with D maybe TRBD2 (6 bases). The germline gives CDR1 SGHTA, CDR2 FQGTGA. The CDR3 runs 15 residues. V lost 2 bases, J lost 2 bases, and 13 bases lay in between. The CDR3 DNA follows: TGTGCCAGCAGCTTATTAGGGGCGGGGCCCTACGAGCAGTACTTC. Translated, it gives CASSLLGAGPYEQYF.

The rearrangement links TRBV27 to TRBJ1-4, with 9 nucleotides matching TRBD1. Trimming removed 5 bases from V and 7 bases from J; junction bases left unmatched: 11. This CDR3 has 16 amino acids. Germline V gene data show CDR1 as MNHEY and CDR2 as SMNVEV (reference sequence). DNA for the CDR3: TGTGCCAGCAGTCCATGGACAGGGGCGGCAGGTGAAAAACTGTTTTTT. It specifies CASSPWTGAAGEKLFF.

The chain links TRBV4-3 to TRBJ2-7; 9 bases are a match to TRBD1. This CDR3 has 14 residues. The V gene end was trimmed by 3 bases and the J gene end by 3 bases; junction bases not matched to a gene: 3. Germline-derived CDR1 and CDR2 are LGHNA and YSLEER. The DNA for the CDR3 is TGCGCCAGCAGCCAGTGGGACAGGGACTACGAGCAGTACTTC. It encodes CASSQWDRDYEQYF.

The CDR3 region is CASSDGNQETQYF. CDR3 DNA sequence: TGTGCCAGCAGTGATGGCAACCAAGAGACCCAGTACTTC. This chain uses TRBV6-1 with TRBJ2-5; the D is unclear. CDR1 is MNHNS, CDR2 SASEGT, per germline. The CDR3 totals 13 residues. Trimming cost V 3 bases and J 0 bases, with 5 bases left between them.

V usage is TRBV19 and J usage is TRBJ2-7; 10 bases match TRBD2. Germline V gene lookup returns CDR1 LNHDA and CDR2 SQIVND (reference sequence). After removal of 4 bases from V and 5 bases from J, the junction contained 2 bases not matched to a gene. This CDR3 is built from 13 residues. CDR3 nucleotides: TGTGCCAGTAGTAAACTAGCGGGAAACGAGCAGTACTTC. Translated: CASSKLAGNEQYF.

This clone was picked up a small number of times. Here the CDR3 reads CASSLVQGGWLFF. CDR3 DNA: TGTGCCAGCAGCTTAGTTCAGGGTGGCTGGCTGTTTTTT. The V and J genes are TRBV7-9 and TRBJ1-4; maybe TRBD1 (5 bases). CDR1 is SEHNR, CDR2 FQNEAQ, per germline (reference sequence). The germline V and J ends were trimmed by 1 base and 14 bases, with 14 bases remaining between them. This CDR3 region has 13 residues.

This rearrangement joins TRBV9 to TRBJ2-1; 8 bases map to TRBD2. The germline V gene encodes CDR1 SGDLS and CDR2 YYNGEE. Trimming removed 1 base from V and 8 bases from J; junction bases left unmatched: 2. This CDR3 region has 13 residues. In nucleotides, the CDR3 is TGTGCCAGCAGCGTACAGCGGGGGTATGAGCAGTTCTTC. Its translation: CASSVQRGYEQFF.

The chain joins TRBV5-1 to TRBJ2-5; a possible D gene is TRBD2 (5 bases). The J call could be wrong; TRBJ2-7 is a better fit for the DNA end. The CDR3 is 13 residues long. The germline V gene has CDR1 SGHRS and CDR2 YFSETQ. CDR3 nucleotide sequence: TGCGCCAGCCGCGCCGGACGGGATTACGAGCAGTACTTC. Its translation: CASRAGRDYEQYF.

The gene calls are TRBV6-1 and TRBJ2-3, with 11 bases that match TRBD2. The germline CDR1 and CDR2 sequences are MNHNS and SASEGT. The CDR3 is 14 residues long. V lost 7 bases to trimming and J lost 5 bases; unmatched junction nucleotides: 5. The CDR3 spells CASNRLAGGDTQYF. Here the CDR3 DNA reads TGTGCCAGCAATCGTCTAGCGGGAGGAGATACGCAGTATTTT.

This chain links TRBV2 with TRBJ2-1, with 14 nucleotides matching TRBD2. V shed 6 bases, J shed 6 bases, and the junction held 4 bases outside the gene matches. The CDR3 extends over 15 amino acids. Germline loops: CDR1 SNHLY, CDR2 FYNNEI. The DNA for the CDR3 is TGTGCCAGCAGGACAGGACTAGCGGGAGGCAATGAGCAGTTCTTC. It is translated as CASRTGLAGGNEQFF.

The chain recombines TRBV30 with TRBJ2-3; 11 bases align to TRBD2. The CDR3 is made up of 16 amino acids. Germline CDR1 is GTSNPN and CDR2 is SVGIG (reference sequence). The V gene end was trimmed by 2 bases and the J gene end by 4 bases; junction bases not matched to a gene: 8. CDR3 in DNA: TGTGCCTGGAGTTCAAAACTAGCGGGAGAATCAGATACGCAGTATTTT. Its protein is CAWSSKLAGESDTQYF.

This sequence joins TRBV30 and TRBJ1-2, with a possible D match to TRBD1 (5 bases). Trimming left V 7 bases short and J 5 bases short, with 11 bases between. CDR1 is GTSNPN and CDR2 is SVGIG in the germline V gene (reference sequence). CDR3 size: 11 residues. The CDR3 bases are TGTGCCTTGGGACTGCAATATGGCTACACCTTC. Protein product: CALGLQYGYTF. Together with reference TRBV30 and TRBJ1-2, the CDR3 gives the full variable domain: SQTIHQWPATLVQPVGSPLSLECTVEGTSNPNLYWYRQAAGRGLQLLFYSVGIGQISSEVPQNLSASRPQDRQFILSSKKLLLSDSGFYLCALGLQYGYTFGSGTRLTVV.

The chain recombines TRBV28 with TRBJ1-2; maybe TRBD1 (6 bases). The ends were cut back, 4 bases at V and 7 bases at J, with 10 bases in the middle. Germline V gives CDR1 MDHEN, CDR2 SYDVKM. The CDR3 is 12 amino acids. CDR3 residues: CASSWQGFGYTF. CDR3 DNA sequence: TGTGCCAGCAGTTGGCAGGGGTTTGGCTACACCTTC.

The chain recombines TRBV4-2 with TRBJ2-7; 13 bases are shared with TRBD2. CDR1 and CDR2 from the germline V gene are LGHNA and YNFKEQ. V shed 4 bases and J 1 base; nucleotides not matched to a gene: 10. CDR3 size: 18 residues. CDR3 in amino acids: CASSPRTSGSLDSYEQYF. The CDR3 bases are TGTGCCAGCAGCCCGAGGACTAGCGGGAGTCTTGATTCCTACGAGCAGTACTTC.

CDR3 in DNA: TGTGCCAGCAGCTTAACCAGCGCGAACACCGGGGAGCTGTTTTTT. It is translated as CASSLTSANTGELFF. This sequence joins TRBV7-3 and TRBJ2-2; D not resolved. The length of the CDR3 is 15 residues. Germline V gene sequence: CDR1 SGHTA, CDR2 FQGTGA. V was shortened by 0 bases and J by 0 bases, with 5 bases between the two germline ends.

This chain links TRBV19 with TRBJ2-3; tentatively, D is TRBD1 (6 bases). The length of the CDR3 is 15 residues. Looked up from germline, CDR1 is LNHDA and CDR2 is SQIVND (reference sequence). Trimming took 7 bases from V and 7 from J, leaving 21 bases between them. The CDR3 sequence is CASNQGPRPLHTQYF. DNA of the CDR3: TGTGCCAGTAATCAGGGGCCTCGCCCGCTACATACGCAGTATTTT.

V gene TRBV18 combines with J gene TRBJ2-7, with D possibly matching TRBD2 (6 bases). The germline V gene encodes CDR1 KGHSH and CDR2 LQKENI. The CDR3 sequence is 15 residues long. Trimming took 3 bases from V and 7 from J, leaving 19 bases between them. CDR3 region: CASSPGIPRLAEQYF. The CDR3, as DNA: TGTGCCAGCTCACCCGGGATCCCCCGTCTAGCGGAGCAGTACTTC.

The rearrangement joins TRBV6-5 to TRBJ2-1, with a tentative D call TRBD2 (6 bases). Trimming removed 0 bases from V and 4 bases from J, with 13 bases in between. Germline CDR1 reads MNHEY; CDR2 reads SVGAGI. The CDR3 runs 16 residues. This CDR3 is CASSYSYVGGYNEQFF. In DNA, the CDR3 is TGTGCCAGCAGTTACTCGTACGTGGGGGGTTACAATGAGCAGTTCTTC.

The chain couples TRBV18 to TRBJ1-2, with 8 bases identical to TRBD1. Unmatched junction bases numbered 5, after V lost 2 bases and J lost 3 bases. The CDR3 has 15 residues. Per germline, CDR1 KGHSH and CDR2 LQKENI. DNA for the CDR3: TGTGCCAGCTCACCATCACAGGGGGTGTACTATGGCTACACCTTC. Its translation: CASSPSQGVYYGYTF.

The J gene is TRBJ2-7, the V gene TRBV28; a weak D match, TRBD1 (7 bases). The V gene lost 5 bases and the J gene lost 0 bases, with 11 bases spanning the gap. Germline V CDR1 and CDR2: MDHEN, SYDVKM. CDR3 length: 14 residues. The CDR3 loop is CASSQGGSSYEQYF. The CDR3 DNA follows: TGTGCCAGCAGTCAGGGGGGAAGCTCCTACGAGCAGTACTTC.